This is a list of T cell receptor beta chains from one sample in a study of CD8 T cells in ankylosing spondylitis. TCRdb re-analysed the 5' RACE reads in MiXCR, keeping a single row per CDR3 protein. This table has tens of thousands of distinct CDR3 sequences, approximately 6% appearing once. The material sequenced was synovial fluid, either unsorted or a sorted T cell fraction (not recorded which). The receptor set was obtained from a male donor with ankylosing spondylitis. The CDR3 runs from the conserved cysteine through the conserved F or W. The D gene is left open where the match is weak. Clone sizes are given selectively: once, few, many, or a class where the clone is expanded.

CASSLIPESSHEQYF TGTGCCAGCAGCTTAATCCCAGAATCGAGTCACGAGCAGTACTTC 15 TRBJ2-7 TRBV7-9 . few
CASSKDRGDQPQHF TGTGCCAGTAGTAAGGACAGGGGGGACCAGCCCCAGCATTTT 14 TRBJ1-5 TRBV19 TRBD1 .
CASSSRTPDVETQYF TGTGCCAGCAGCTCTCGGACCCCGGACGTAGAGACCCAGTACTTC 15 TRBJ2-5 TRBV7-8 . many
CASTRDRSRFRTF TGTGCCAGCACTCGGGACAGAAGTCGTTTTAGGACCTTC 13 TRBJ1-2 TRBV2 TRBD1 many
CASSLPRGTNNEQFF TGTGCCAGCAGCTTGCCGCGGGGGACAAACAATGAGCAGTTCTTC 15 TRBJ2-1 TRBV5-4 . .
CATSSRDRANTGELFF TGTGCCACCAGCAGCCGGGACAGGGCGAACACCGGGGAGCTGTTTTTT 16 TRBJ2-2 TRBV15 TRBD1 many
CASSSLSGRAYNEQFF TGTGCCAGCAGTTCCCTAAGCGGGAGGGCCTACAATGAGCAGTTCTTC 16 TRBJ2-1 TRBV6-5 TRBD2 many
CASSSLGINEQFF TGTGCCAGCAGTTCCCTAGGTATCAATGAGCAGTTCTTC 13 TRBJ2-1 TRBV12-3/TRBV12-4 . many
CASSADGGLGYEQFF TGCGCCAGCAGCGCGGACGGCGGACTAGGATATGAGCAGTTCTTC 15 TRBJ2-1 TRBV5-1 TRBD2 once
CSAPRTGSVYGYTF TGCAGTGCTCCGCGAACGGGGAGCGTCTATGGCTACACCTTC 14 TRBJ1-2 TRBV20-1 . once
CATKGREGLRSDTQYF TGCGCCACCAAAGGCCGGGAGGGCCTTCGGTCAGATACGCAGTATTTT 16 TRBJ2-3 TRBV5-1 TRBD2 many
CSARGAYGYTF TGCAGTGCTAGGGGTGCCTATGGCTACACCTTC 11 TRBJ1-2 TRBV20-1 . many
CASSPDTNNEQFF TGTGCCAGCAGTCCCGACACAAACAATGAGCAGTTCTTC 13 TRBJ2-1 TRBV7-3 . many
CASTPGGGPTGGLFF TGTGCCAGCACCCCGGGGGGTGGTCCCACCGGGGGGCTGTTTTTT 15 TRBJ2-2 TRBV3-1 TRBD2 once
CASSLESRSTDTQYF TGTGCCAGCAGCTTAGAGTCCCGAAGCACAGATACGCAGTATTTT 15 TRBJ2-3 TRBV11-2 . few
CASSWGWSGAYNEQFF TGCGCCAGCAGCTGGGGGTGGAGCGGAGCGTACAATGAGCAGTTCTTC 16 TRBJ2-1 TRBV5-1 . many
CASSRPGTGNYGYTF TGTGCCAGCAGCCGTCCCGGGACAGGGAACTATGGCTACACCTTC 15 TRBJ1-2 TRBV28 TRBD1 many
CASSSVQETQYF TGCGCCAGCAGCTCCGTTCAAGAGACCCAGTACTTC 12 TRBJ2-5 TRBV5-1 . many
CASTLSTNEQFF TGTGCCAGCACCTTGTCAACCAATGAGCAGTTCTTC 12 TRBJ2-1 TRBV2 . few
CASNLQGASYEQYF TGTGCCAGCAACCTACAGGGGGCATCCTACGAGCAGTACTTC 14 TRBJ2-7 TRBV7-3 TRBD1 .
CASSPLQDTEAFF TGTGCCAGCTCACCGCTACAGGACACTGAAGCTTTCTTT 13 TRBJ1-1 TRBV18 . many
CASSKAPGDSYEQYF TGTGCCAGCAGCAAGGCGCCGGGGGACTCCTACGAGCAGTACTTC 15 TRBJ2-7 TRBV3-1 . .
CASSLGAGRETQYF TGTGCCAGCAGCTTAGGGGCAGGGCGAGAGACCCAGTACTTC 14 TRBJ2-5 TRBV7-2 . few
CASSPRYSHREQFF TGTGCCAGCAGCCCCCGATATTCACACCGTGAGCAGTTCTTC 14 TRBJ2-1 TRBV11-3 . few
CASKPGQRNTEAFF TGTGCCAGCAAGCCCGGACAGAGGAACACTGAAGCTTTCTTT 14 TRBJ1-1 TRBV6-1 . many
CASTLDGVDYGYTF TGTGCCAGTACCCTGGATGGGGTCGACTATGGCTACACCTTC 14 TRBJ1-2 TRBV19 . .
CVGLATIYEQYF TGTGTCGGACTAGCGACGATCTACGAGCAGTACTTC 12 TRBJ2-7 TRBV28 TRBD2 many
CASSVDWGSYNEQFF TGTGCCAGTAGTGTGGACTGGGGCTCCTACAATGAGCAGTTCTTC 15 TRBJ2-1 TRBV19 . few
CASSQYAPRGREVDTQYF TGTGCCAGCAGCCAGTATGCCCCCCGCGGGAGAGAAGTAGATACGCAGTATTTT 18 TRBJ2-3 TRBV3-1 TRBD2 .
CASSPWGDKAPYEQYF TGTGCCAGCAGCCCGTGGGGGGACAAAGCCCCCTACGAGCAGTACTTC 16 TRBJ2-7 TRBV7-2 . .
CSVVSMGTDTQYF TGCAGCGTGGTCAGTATGGGCACAGATACGCAGTATTTT 13 TRBJ2-3 TRBV29-1 . many
CTSRLTRDGTQYF TGCACCAGCAGACTCACTCGGGACGGGACCCAGTACTTC 13 TRBJ2-5 TRBV1 . few
CASSPRGLAVTDTQYF TGTGCCAGCAGCCCACGGGGACTAGCCGTCACAGATACGCAGTATTTT 16 TRBJ2-3 TRBV7-2 TRBD2 many
CASSLDGLAGVFVRDF TGTGCCAGCAGCTTAGATGGACTAGCGGGAGTATTTGTAAGGGATTTC 16 TRBJ2-1 TRBV7-2 TRBD2 .
CASSPQGYEQFF TGTGCCAGCAGCCCCCAGGGCTATGAGCAGTTCTTC 12 TRBJ2-1 TRBV7-9 . .
CASSQDRMVSSSSYNSPLHF TGTGCCAGCAGCCAAGATCGGATGGTTTCCTCTAGCTCCTATAATTCACCCCTCCACTTT 20 TRBJ1-6 TRBV4-2 . many
CASSLNRDRYGYTF TGTGCCAGCAGCTTAAACAGGGATCGCTATGGCTACACCTTC 14 TRBJ1-2 TRBV7-2 . many
CASSRQGYYEQYF TGTGCCAGCAGTAGACAGGGCTACTACGAGCAGTACTTC 13 TRBJ2-7 TRBV25-1 TRBD1 many
CSVAQGDQPQHF TGCAGCGTTGCTCAGGGGGATCAGCCCCAGCATTTT 12 TRBJ1-5 TRBV29-1 TRBD1 many
CASSSSGTGELFF TGTGCCAGCAGTTCGTCAGGAACCGGGGAGCTGTTTTTT 13 TRBJ2-2 TRBV6-2/TRBV6-3 . many
CASSPRRTSTDTQYF TGTGCCAGCTCACCAAGGCGGACTAGCACAGATACGCAGTATTTT 15 TRBJ2-3 TRBV18 . many
CASSSPPREGLEQYF TGTGCCAGCAGTTCCCCCCCGCGGGAGGGGCTCGAGCAGTACTTC 15 TRBJ2-7 TRBV28 TRBD2 many
CASSLTSGATDTQYF TGCGCCAGCAGCTTGACTAGCGGGGCCACAGATACGCAGTATTTT 15 TRBJ2-3 TRBV5-1 TRBD2 few
CASSKVEREQYF TGCGCCAGCTCTAAGGTCGAGCGCGAGCAGTACTTC 12 TRBJ2-7 TRBV4-3 . .
CASSRGQDHNQPQHF TGTGCCAGCAGTAGGGGACAGGACCACAATCAGCCCCAGCATTTT 15 TRBJ1-5 TRBV28 TRBD1 few
CASSLVEAQETQYF TGCGCCAGCAGCTTGGTGGAGGCCCAAGAGACCCAGTACTTC 14 TRBJ2-5 TRBV5-1 . many
CASRPDRDRVTEAFF TGTGCCAGCAGACCTGACCGGGACAGGGTTACTGAAGCTTTCTTT 15 TRBJ1-1 TRBV5-4 TRBD1 few
CSVAFTGGSAEAFF TGCAGCGTCGCCTTCACAGGGGGCTCCGCTGAAGCTTTCTTT 14 TRBJ1-1 TRBV29-1 TRBD1 many
CASSLEVSGAEETQYF TGCGCCAGCAGCTTGGAGGTTAGCGGGGCGGAAGAGACCCAGTACTTC 16 TRBJ2-5 TRBV5-1 TRBD2 once
CASRRTGTGAGYTF TGCGCCAGCAGGCGAACCGGGACAGGGGCCGGCTACACCTTC 14 TRBJ1-2 TRBV5-1 TRBD1 .
CASSSTGRGSYEQYF TGTGCCAGCAGTTCCACAGGGAGGGGCTCCTACGAGCAGTACTTC 15 TRBJ2-7 TRBV12-3/TRBV12-4 . few
CSASGQGAFQPQHF TGCAGTGCTAGCGGACAGGGGGCTTTTCAGCCCCAGCATTTT 14 TRBJ1-5 TRBV20-1 TRBD1 many